Listed below are T cell receptor beta chains from one sample, sequenced in a study of blood T cell repertoires in COVID-19. Only in-frame clones appear in the TCRdb table, and some are missing; sequencing was by immunoSEQ multiplex PCR. The repertoire holds approximately 300,000 clones, over 85% seen once, with approximately 2.5% in the top ten. Sample: PBMCs or T cells enriched from blood (not recorded which). The receptors originated from a man in his 60s who had recovered from COVID-19. The CDR3 runs from the conserved cysteine through the conserved F or W. Fields, in order: J gene, D gene, clone size, V gene, CDR3 DNA, CDR3 protein. A D gene is named only where the DNA matches it firmly. For some rows the clone size is stated as once, few or many, or as a class when expanded; others skip it.

TRBJ1-1 TRBD1 - TRBV6-6 TGTGCCAGCAGTTACTCCGACAGGGCGGGCACTGAAGCTTTCTTT CASSYSDRAGTEAFF
TRBJ2-5 - - TRBV2 TGTGCCAGCAGTGTTAGGGGTGCCCGGTCGGGAGAGACCCAGTACTTC CASSVRGARSGETQYF
TRBJ1-5 - - TRBV5-6 TGTGCCAGCAGTCCACGGGGCAATCAGCCCCAGCATTTT CASSPRGNQPQHF
TRBJ1-6 TRBD1 - TRBV6-6 TGTGCCAGCCGCCCCGGGACAGGGGATTCACCCCTCCACTTT CASRPGTGDSPLHF
TRBJ2-3 - - TRBV4-1 TGCGCCAGCAGCCAGGGCCCGGGGGATACGCAGTATTTT CASSQGPGDTQYF
TRBJ2-5 - - TRBV11-2 TGTGCCAGCAGCTTAGCTAGCCCAGAGACCCAGTACTTC CASSLASPETQYF
TRBJ1-6 - - TRBV3-1/TRBV3-2 TGTGCCAGCAGCCAAAGTCCCGGCGACGGGTCACCCCTCCACTTT CASSQSPGDGSPLHF
TRBJ1-2 - - TRBV3-1/TRBV3-2 TGTGCCAGCAGTCCTACAGGGAACTATGGCTACACCTTC CASSPTGNYGYTF
TRBJ1-5 - - TRBV5-4 TGTGCCAGCAGCTTGGGAGGGAGCAATCAGCCCCAGCATTTT CASSLGGSNQPQHF
TRBJ2-3 TRBD2 - TRBV27 TGTGCCAGCAGTTTCCTAGCGGGACGCACAGATACGCAGTATTTT CASSFLAGRTDTQYF
TRBJ2-3 TRBD1 - TRBV11-3 TGTGCCAGCAGCCTTAGACAGGGGGACACAGATACGCAGTATTTT CASSLRQGDTDTQYF
TRBJ1-4 - few TRBV11-2 TGTGCCAGCAGCCCGGGACATCGCGAAAAACTGTTTTTT CASSPGHREKLFF
TRBJ1-5 - - TRBV21-1 TGTGCCAGCAGCAAAGGAGTTGGAGGACAGGACAATAATCAGCCCCAGCATTTT CASSKGVGGQDNNQPQHF
TRBJ1-1 TRBD1 - TRBV3-1/TRBV3-2 TGTGCCAGCAGCCACCGACAGGGGACTGAAGCTTTCTTT CASSHRQGTEAFF
TRBJ2-3 TRBD2 - TRBV28 TGTGCCAGCAGTTTCGGGAGCGGGGGCACAGATACGCAGTATTTT CASSFGSGGTDTQYF
TRBJ2-7 TRBD1 - TRBV5-1 TGCGCCAGCAGCTTGGGGGCTTACAGGGGCTACGAGCAGTACTTC CASSLGAYRGYEQYF
TRBJ1-6 TRBD1 - TRBV7-9 TGTGCCAGCAGCACACAATTAAGGGACAGAAAGAGCTCCTATAATTCACCCCTCCACTTT CASSTQLRDRKSSYNSPLHF
TRBJ2-1 - few TRBV6-6 TGTGCCAGCGATTGGGGGCAGGGTAATGAGCAGTTCTTC CASDWGQGNEQFF
TRBJ1-2 TRBD1 - TRBV9 TGTGCCAGCAGCGCCGGGACAGGGGGCATCCATGGCTACACCTTC CASSAGTGGIHGYTF
TRBJ2-3 - - TRBV12-3/TRBV12-4 TGTGCCACCCGAACGGGGAGAGATACGCAGTATTTT CATRTGRDTQYF
TRBJ1-4 TRBD1 once TRBV19 TGTGCCAGTAGTACCCCACGGGACAGGGGAGCTGAAAAACTGTTTTTT CASSTPRDRGAEKLFF
TRBJ1-2 TRBD1 - TRBV19 TGTGCCAGTAGTATGGGACAGGGAGGAGTATCTGGCTACACCTTC CASSMGQGGVSGYTF